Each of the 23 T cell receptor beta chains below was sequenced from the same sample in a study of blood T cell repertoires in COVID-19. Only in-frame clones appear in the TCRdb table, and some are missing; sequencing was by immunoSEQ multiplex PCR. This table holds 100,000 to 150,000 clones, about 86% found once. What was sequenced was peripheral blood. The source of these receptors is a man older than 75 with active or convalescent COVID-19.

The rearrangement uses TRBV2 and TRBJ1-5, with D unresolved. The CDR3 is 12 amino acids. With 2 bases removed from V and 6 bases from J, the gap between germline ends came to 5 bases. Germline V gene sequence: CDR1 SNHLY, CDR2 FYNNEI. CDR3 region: CASSETGQPQHF. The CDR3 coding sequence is TGTGCCAGCAGTGAAACTGGTCAGCCCCAGCATTTT.

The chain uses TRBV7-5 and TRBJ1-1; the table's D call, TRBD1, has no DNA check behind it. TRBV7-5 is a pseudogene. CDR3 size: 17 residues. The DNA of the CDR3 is TGTGTCAGAAGCGCTCCGGGACAGGGGGTTATGAACACTGAAGCTTTCTTT. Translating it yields CVRSAPGQGVMNTEAFF.

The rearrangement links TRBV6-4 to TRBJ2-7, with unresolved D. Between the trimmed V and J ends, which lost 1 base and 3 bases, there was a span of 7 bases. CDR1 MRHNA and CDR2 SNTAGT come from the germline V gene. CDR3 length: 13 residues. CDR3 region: CASSDYEHYEQYF. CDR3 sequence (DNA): TGTGCCAGCAGTGACTACGAGCACTACGAGCAGTACTTC.

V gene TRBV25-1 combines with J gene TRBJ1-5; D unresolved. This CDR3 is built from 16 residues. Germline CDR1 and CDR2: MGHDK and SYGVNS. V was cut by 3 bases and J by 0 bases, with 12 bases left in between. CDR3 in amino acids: CASSDICGHSNQPQHF. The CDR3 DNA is TGTGCCAGCAGTGACATATGCGGTCATAGCAATCAGCCCCAGCATTTT.

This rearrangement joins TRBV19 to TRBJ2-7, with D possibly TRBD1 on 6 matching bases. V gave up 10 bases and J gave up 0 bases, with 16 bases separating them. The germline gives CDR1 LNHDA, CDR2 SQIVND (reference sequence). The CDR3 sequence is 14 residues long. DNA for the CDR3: TGTGCCACTGCCCAGGGGTTGACCTCCTACGAGCAGTACTTC. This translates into CATAQGLTSYEQYF.

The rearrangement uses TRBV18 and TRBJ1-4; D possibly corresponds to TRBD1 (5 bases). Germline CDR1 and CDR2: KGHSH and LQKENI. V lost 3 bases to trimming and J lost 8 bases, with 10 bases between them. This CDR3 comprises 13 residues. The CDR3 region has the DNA TGTGCCAGCTCACCTGGGGCCGGGGAAAAACTGTTTTTT. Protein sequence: CASSPGAGEKLFF.

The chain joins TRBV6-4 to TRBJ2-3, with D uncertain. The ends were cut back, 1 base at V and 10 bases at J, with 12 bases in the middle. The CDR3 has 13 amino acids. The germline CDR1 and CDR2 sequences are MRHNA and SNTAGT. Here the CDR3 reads CASSDFRPGPQYF. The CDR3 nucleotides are TGTGCCAGCAGTGACTTTAGGCCAGGTCCGCAGTATTTT.

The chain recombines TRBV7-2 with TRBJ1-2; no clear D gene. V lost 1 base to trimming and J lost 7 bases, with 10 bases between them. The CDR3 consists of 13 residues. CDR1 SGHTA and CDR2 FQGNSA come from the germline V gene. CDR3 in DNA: TGTGCCAGCAGCTTAGTGGCGGGTGGTGGCTACACCTTC. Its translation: CASSLVAGGGYTF.

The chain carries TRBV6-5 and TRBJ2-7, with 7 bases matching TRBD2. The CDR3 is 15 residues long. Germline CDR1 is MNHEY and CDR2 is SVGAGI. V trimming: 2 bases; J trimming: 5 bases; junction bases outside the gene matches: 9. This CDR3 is CASSYAGTTVHEQYF. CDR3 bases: TGTGCCAGCAGTTACGCCGGGACTACCGTCCACGAGCAGTACTTC.

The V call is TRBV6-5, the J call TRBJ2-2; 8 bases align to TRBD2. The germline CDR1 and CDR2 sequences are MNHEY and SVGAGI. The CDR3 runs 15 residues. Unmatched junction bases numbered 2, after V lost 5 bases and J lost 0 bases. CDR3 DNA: TGTGCCAGCAGTCCCGGGGGGGCGAACACCGGGGAGCTGTTTTTT. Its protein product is CASSPGGANTGELFF.

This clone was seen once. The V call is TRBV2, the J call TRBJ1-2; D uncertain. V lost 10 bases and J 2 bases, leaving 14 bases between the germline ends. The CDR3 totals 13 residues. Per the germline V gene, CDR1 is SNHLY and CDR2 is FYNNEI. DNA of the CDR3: TGTGCCATCCCGGACGGGGAAAACTATGGCTACACCTTC. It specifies CAIPDGENYGYTF. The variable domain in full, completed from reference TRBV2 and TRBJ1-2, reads EPEVTQTPSHQVTQMGQEVILRCVPISNHLYFYWYRQILGQKVEFLVSFYNNEISEKSEIFDDQFSVERPDGSNFTLKIRSTKLEDSAMYFCAIPDGENYGYTFGSGTRLTVV.

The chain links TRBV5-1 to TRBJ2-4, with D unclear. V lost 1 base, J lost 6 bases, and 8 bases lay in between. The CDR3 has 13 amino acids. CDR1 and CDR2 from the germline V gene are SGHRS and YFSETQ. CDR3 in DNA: TGCGCCAGCAGCTTGACTTCACGAAACATTCAGTACTTC. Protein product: CASSLTSRNIQYF. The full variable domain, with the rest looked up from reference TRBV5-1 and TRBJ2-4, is KAGVTQTPRYLIKTRGQQVTLSCSPISGHRSVSWYQQTPGQGLQFLFEYFSETQRNKGNFPGRFSGRQFSNSRSEMNVSTLELGDSALYLCASSLTSRNIQYFGAGTRLSVL.

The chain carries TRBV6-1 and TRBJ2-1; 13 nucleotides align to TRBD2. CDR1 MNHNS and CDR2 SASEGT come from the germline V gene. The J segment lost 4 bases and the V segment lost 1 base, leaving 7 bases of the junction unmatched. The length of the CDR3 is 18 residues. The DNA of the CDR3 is TGTGCCAGCAGTGAAGTGGAACTAGCGGGGGGGACATACAATGAGCAGTTCTTC. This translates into CASSEVELAGGTYNEQFF.

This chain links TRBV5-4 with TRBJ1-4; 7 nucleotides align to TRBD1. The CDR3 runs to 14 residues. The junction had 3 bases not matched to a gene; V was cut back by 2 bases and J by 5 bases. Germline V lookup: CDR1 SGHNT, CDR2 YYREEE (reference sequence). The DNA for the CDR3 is TGTGCCAGCAGCTTTAAGACAGGGAATGAAAAACTGTTTTTT. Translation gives CASSFKTGNEKLFF.

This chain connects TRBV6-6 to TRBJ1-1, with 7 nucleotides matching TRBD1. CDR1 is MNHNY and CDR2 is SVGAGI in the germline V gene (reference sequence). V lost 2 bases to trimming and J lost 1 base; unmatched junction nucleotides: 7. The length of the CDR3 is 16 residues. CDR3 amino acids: CASSYGGGAANTEAFF. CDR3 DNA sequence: TGTGCCAGCAGTTACGGAGGGGGCGCGGCGAACACTGAAGCTTTCTTT.

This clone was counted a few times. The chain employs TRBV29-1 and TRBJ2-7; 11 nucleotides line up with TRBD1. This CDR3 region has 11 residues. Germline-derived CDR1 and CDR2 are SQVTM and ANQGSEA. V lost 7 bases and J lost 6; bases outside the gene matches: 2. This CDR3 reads CSGTGGSEQYF. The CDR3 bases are TGCAGCGGGACAGGGGGCAGCGAGCAGTACTTC.

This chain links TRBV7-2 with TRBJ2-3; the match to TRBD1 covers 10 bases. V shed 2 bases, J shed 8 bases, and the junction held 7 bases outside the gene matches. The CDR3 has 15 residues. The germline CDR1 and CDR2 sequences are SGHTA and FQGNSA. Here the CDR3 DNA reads TGTGCCAGCAGCTTATGGGACAGGGGAGAGCTTACGCAGTATTTT. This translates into CASSLWDRGELTQYF. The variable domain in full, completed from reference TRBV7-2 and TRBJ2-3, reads GAGVSQSPSNKVTEKGKDVELRCDPISGHTALYWYRQSLGQGLEFLIYFQGNSAPDKSGLPSDRFSAERTGGSVSTLTIQRTQQEDSAVYLCASSLWDRGELTQYFGPGTRLTVL.

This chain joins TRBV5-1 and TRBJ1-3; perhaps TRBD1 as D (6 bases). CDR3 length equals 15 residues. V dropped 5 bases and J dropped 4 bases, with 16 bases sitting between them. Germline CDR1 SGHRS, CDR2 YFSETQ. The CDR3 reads CASRNPQGSGNTIYF. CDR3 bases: TGCGCCAGCAGAAATCCACAGGGATCCGGAAACACCATATATTTT. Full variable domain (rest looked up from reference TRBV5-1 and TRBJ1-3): KAGVTQTPRYLIKTRGQQVTLSCSPISGHRSVSWYQQTPGQGLQFLFEYFSETQRNKGNFPGRFSGRQFSNSRSEMNVSTLELGDSALYLCASRNPQGSGNTIYFGEGSWLTVV.

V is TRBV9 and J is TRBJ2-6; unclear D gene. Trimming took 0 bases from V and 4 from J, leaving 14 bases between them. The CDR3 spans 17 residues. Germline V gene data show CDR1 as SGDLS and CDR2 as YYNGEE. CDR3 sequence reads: CASSVGASLVGANVLTF. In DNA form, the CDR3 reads TGTGCCAGCAGCGTAGGAGCAAGCCTAGTGGGGGCCAACGTCCTGACTTTC.

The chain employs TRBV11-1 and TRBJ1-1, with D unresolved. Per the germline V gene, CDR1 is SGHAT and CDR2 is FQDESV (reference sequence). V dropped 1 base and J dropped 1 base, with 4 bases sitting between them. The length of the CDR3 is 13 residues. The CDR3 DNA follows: TGTGCCAGCAGCTTAGACGGGAACACTGAAGCTTTCTTT. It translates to CASSLDGNTEAFF.

The CDR3 bases are TGTGCCAGCAGCACGAGGACTAGCGAGGGGGGAGATACGCAGTATTTT. It codes for CASSTRTSEGGDTQYF. The chain couples TRBV9 to TRBJ2-3, with 9 nucleotides matching TRBD2. V gave up 4 bases and J gave up 5 bases; unmatched junction bases: 11. The CDR3 sequence is 16 residues long. Germline lookup yields CDR1 SGDLS and CDR2 YYNGEE. Supplemented by reference TRBV9 and TRBJ2-3, the full variable domain reads DSGVTQTPKHLITATGQRVTLRCSPRSGDLSVYWYQQSLDQGLQFLIQYYNGEERAKGNILERFSAQQFPDLHSELNLSSLELGDSALYFCASSTRTSEGGDTQYFGPGTRLTVL.

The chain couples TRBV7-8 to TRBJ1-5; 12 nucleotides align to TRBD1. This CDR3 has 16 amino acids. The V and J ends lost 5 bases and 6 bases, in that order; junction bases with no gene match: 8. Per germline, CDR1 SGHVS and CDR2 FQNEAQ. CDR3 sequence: CASSVLGQGAGQPQHF. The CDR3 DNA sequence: TGTGCCAGCAGCGTTTTGGGACAGGGGGCTGGTCAGCCCCAGCATTTT.

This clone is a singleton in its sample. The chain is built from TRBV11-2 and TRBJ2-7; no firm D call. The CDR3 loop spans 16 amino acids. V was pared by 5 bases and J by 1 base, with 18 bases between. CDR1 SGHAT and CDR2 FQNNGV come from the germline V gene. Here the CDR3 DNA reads TGTGCCAGCAGCCTATCAGACTCGGCTGGGTCCTACGAGCAGTACTTC. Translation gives CASSLSDSAGSYEQYF.